This T cell receptor (beta chain) emerged from a study of CD8 T cells in Susac syndrome. Whole-study results and caveats: Only a relatively small number of individuals were included in the TCR sequencing and HLA analysis.

With regard to this clonotype: Its antigen is not identified.

An input of about 0.45 to 1 ug of RNA was subjected to reverse transcription using random hexamers. It was immunoSEQ multiplex PCR that amplified TCR beta CDR3 across 54 Vbeta and 13 Jbeta. TCRdb reprocessed the immunoSEQ multiplex PCR reads with MiXCR, giving one entry per CDR3 protein. The sample carries 120,000 or so distinct CDR3 sequences, around 94% recorded once. Treatment-naive patients with stable or active relapsing-remitting disease served as multiple sclerosis controls. Purification of the CD8+ and CD4+ T cells relied on negative isolation, and TEMRA cells underwent FACS enrichment. Sequenced: CD4+ T cells from PBMCs. The TCR comes from a human donor with multiple sclerosis.

CDR3 in amino acids: CASSSQGSTDTQYF. CDR3 nucleotide sequence: TGCGCCAGCAGCTCACAGGGAAGCACAGATACGCAGTATTTT. The chain joins TRBV5-1 to TRBJ2-3, with D tentatively TRBD1 (6 bases). V was trimmed by 3 bases and J by 0 bases, leaving 8 bases between them. CDR1 and CDR2 (germline): SGHRS, YFSETQ. The CDR3 length is 14 residues.